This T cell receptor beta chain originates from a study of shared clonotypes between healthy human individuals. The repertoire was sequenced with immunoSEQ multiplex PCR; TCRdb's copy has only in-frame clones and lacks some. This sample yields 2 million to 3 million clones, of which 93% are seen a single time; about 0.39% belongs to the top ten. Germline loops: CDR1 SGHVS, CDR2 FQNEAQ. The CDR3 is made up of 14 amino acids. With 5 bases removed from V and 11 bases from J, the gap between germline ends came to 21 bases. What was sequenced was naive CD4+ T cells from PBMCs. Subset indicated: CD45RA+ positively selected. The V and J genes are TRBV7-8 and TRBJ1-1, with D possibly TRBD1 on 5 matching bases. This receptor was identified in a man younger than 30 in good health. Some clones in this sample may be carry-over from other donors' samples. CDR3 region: CASSPGLRHRGAFF. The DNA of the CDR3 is TGTGCCAGCAGCCCGGGACTGCGCCACCGCGGGGCTTTCTTT.